One sample yielded the 21 T cell receptor beta chains listed below, sequenced in a study of pediatric ulcerative colitis. TCRdb's copy holds only in-frame clones and misses some; the assay was immunoSEQ multiplex PCR. This sample yields 25,000 to 35,000 clones, of which approximately 78% are seen a single time; around 4.5% belongs to the top ten. Sequenced sample: blood. The receptor set was obtained from a boy aged 5-17 years with severe ulcerative colitis.

The gene calls are TRBV5-6 and TRBJ1-5; D remains ambiguous. Germline V gene lookup returns CDR1 SGHDT and CDR2 YYEEEE. The V gene lost 0 bases and the J gene lost 6 bases, with 7 bases spanning the gap. This CDR3 comprises 13 residues. The CDR3 spells CASSLGTSQPQHF. CDR3 DNA sequence: TGTGCCAGCAGCTTGGGCACAAGTCAGCCCCAGCATTTT.

The V gene is TRBV7-9, the J gene TRBJ1-1; D not certain. The CDR3 has 13 residues. The germline gives CDR1 SEHNR, CDR2 FQNEAQ (reference sequence). Trimming took 5 bases from V and 1 from J, leaving 8 bases between them. This chain's CDR3 is CASSPPGNTEAFF. The CDR3 DNA follows: TGTGCCAGCAGCCCCCCGGGGAACACTGAAGCTTTCTTT.

V usage is TRBV11-3 and J usage is TRBJ1-1; D gene ambiguous. Trimming shortened V by 5 bases and J by 1 base, and 8 bases separated the two germline ends. Per the germline V gene, CDR1 is SGHNT and CDR2 is YENEEA. This CDR3 spans 13 amino acids. CDR3 protein: CASSLTRNTEAFF. The CDR3 DNA reads as TGTGCCAGCAGCCTTACACGGAACACTGAAGCTTTCTTT.

V is TRBV29-1 and J is TRBJ2-7; D possibly corresponds to TRBD1 (6 bases). The CDR3 sequence is 13 residues long. V was pared by 4 bases and J by 0 bases, with 10 bases between. Germline V gene data show CDR1 as SQVTM and CDR2 as ANQGSEA. This chain's CDR3 is CSVAGQYSYEQYF. CDR3 nucleotides: TGCAGCGTTGCGGGACAATACTCCTACGAGCAGTACTTC.

The chain links TRBV7-9 to TRBJ2-3; no clear D gene. Trimming pared 5 bases from V and 2 bases from J, leaving 11 bases between. CDR3 length equals 14 residues. Per the germline V gene, CDR1 is SEHNR and CDR2 is FQNEAQ (reference sequence). The CDR3 is CASSQASNTDTQYF. As DNA, the CDR3 is TGTGCCAGCAGCCAGGCGTCAAACACAGATACGCAGTATTTT.

The chain links TRBV19 to TRBJ1-5; D is possibly TRBD1 (5 bases). V was pared by 3 bases and J by 4 bases, with 19 bases between. The CDR3 runs 17 residues. Germline-derived CDR1 and CDR2 are LNHDA and SQIVND (reference sequence). The CDR3 spells CASSIMVRQTSNQPQHF. CDR3 nucleotides: TGTGCCAGTAGTATTATGGTAAGACAGACAAGTAATCAGCCCCAGCATTTT.

This sequence joins TRBV18 and TRBJ2-1, with TRBD1 matching 7 bases. V shed 4 bases, J shed 4 bases, and the junction held 13 bases outside the gene matches. From germline, CDR1 is KGHSH and CDR2 LQKENI. CDR3 length: 17 amino acids. The CDR3 DNA reads as TGTGCCAGCTCACGACCCTCCGGGACAGACAAGTACAATGAGCAGTTCTTC. It translates to CASSRPSGTDKYNEQFF. The entire variable domain, with the rest obtained from reference TRBV18 and TRBJ2-1, is as follows: NAGVMQNPRHLVRRRGQEARLRCSPMKGHSHVYWYRQLPEEGLKFMVYLQKENIIDESGMPKERFSAEFPKEGPSILRIQQVVRGDSAAYFCASSRPSGTDKYNEQFFGPGTRLTVL.

Only a few counts were recorded for this clone. This chain connects TRBV7-9 to TRBJ1-1, with 8 bases that match TRBD1. Trimming cost V 5 bases and J 1 base; bases outside gene matches: 6. CDR3 size: 15 residues. Germline CDR1 reads SEHNR; CDR2 reads FQNEAQ (reference sequence). The CDR3 DNA is TGTGCCAGCAGCAACTCCGGGACAGGGAACACTGAAGCTTTCTTT. It encodes CASSNSGTGNTEAFF.

The chain joins TRBV30 to TRBJ1-3; D ambiguous. V shed 2 bases and J shed 0 bases, with 8 bases lying between them. Germline V gene data show CDR1 as GTSNPN and CDR2 as SVGIG (reference sequence). The CDR3 totals 14 residues. The CDR3 region has the DNA TGTGCCTGGAGTTCGGGGTACTCTGGAAACACCATATATTTT. Its protein is CAWSSGYSGNTIYF.

This clone was seen a few times. The V and J genes are TRBV7-9 and TRBJ1-5; possibly TRBD1 for D (5 bases). The CDR3 length is 18 residues. The V and J ends lost 5 bases and 1 base respectively, with 21 bases between them. CDR1 is SEHNR and CDR2 is FQNEAQ in the germline V gene (reference sequence). The CDR3 DNA is TGTGCCAGCAGCCCCTCCGGGACCTACATGGGGAGCAATCAGCCCCAGCATTTT. It is translated as CASSPSGTYMGSNQPQHF.

The rearrangement joins TRBV28 to TRBJ2-7, with D possibly matching TRBD2 (7 bases). Per the germline V gene, CDR1 is MDHEN and CDR2 is SYDVKM. V lost 6 bases and J 6 bases, leaving 18 bases between the germline ends. This CDR3 is 14 amino acids long. The CDR3 loop is CASSFRTAGSEQYF. For the CDR3, the DNA is TGTGCCAGCAGCTTTCGGACAGCGGGGAGCGAGCAGTACTTC.

V gene TRBV11-2 combines with J gene TRBJ1-5; D not resolved. CDR3 size: 14 residues. V was clipped by 5 bases and J by 7 bases, with 15 bases between them. CDR1 and CDR2 from the germline V gene are SGHAT and FQNNGV. The CDR3 DNA reads TGTGCCAGCAGCGCCTCTCGGGGTGGACAGCCCCAGCATTTT. It codes for CASSASRGGQPQHF.

The chain carries TRBV27 and TRBJ2-7, with 8 positions matching TRBD1. Germline trimming cut 6 bases from V and 0 bases from J; bases unmatched to any gene: 4. Germline V gene sequence: CDR1 MNHEY, CDR2 SMNVEV (reference sequence). The CDR3 loop spans 14 amino acids. Here the CDR3 reads CASRSGTGSYEQYF. The DNA of the CDR3 is TGTGCCAGCAGGTCAGGGACAGGCTCCTACGAGCAGTACTTC.

The rearrangement links TRBV7-2 to TRBJ1-1; D is unclear. Germline CDR1 and CDR2: SGHTA and FQGNSA. V lost 2 bases, J lost 5 bases, and 9 bases lay in between. The CDR3 extends over 13 amino acids. DNA of the CDR3: TGTGCCAGCAGCTTATCCGGGCGGACTGAAGCTTTCTTT. This gives the protein CASSLSGRTEAFF. The full variable domain, rest sourced from reference TRBV7-2 and TRBJ1-1, is GAGVSQSPSNKVTEKGKDVELRCDPISGHTALYWYRQSLGQGLEFLIYFQGNSAPDKSGLPSDRFSAERTGGSVSTLTIQRTQQEDSAVYLCASSLSGRTEAFFGQGTRLTVV.

The chain combines TRBV2 with TRBJ2-7; D may correspond to TRBD1 or TRBD2 (6 bases each). The CDR3 loop spans 16 amino acids. Germline V lookup: CDR1 SNHLY, CDR2 FYNNEI. Trimming took off 0 bases at V and 5 bases at J, with 17 bases between the two ends. CDR3 in amino acids: CASSEALWAGEDEQYF. In DNA, the CDR3 is TGTGCCAGCAGTGAAGCGCTTTGGGCAGGGGAGGACGAGCAGTACTTC.

The V gene is TRBV7-9, the J gene TRBJ1-2; D possibly corresponds to TRBD1 (5 bases). There are 15 residues in the CDR3. V lost 5 bases, J lost 4 bases, and 17 bases lay in between. From germline, CDR1 is SEHNR and CDR2 FQNEAQ (reference sequence). The CDR3 spells CASSPQGGSGYGYTF. CDR3 nucleotide sequence: TGTGCCAGCAGCCCCCAGGGAGGGAGCGGCTATGGCTACACCTTC. The variable domain in full, with the rest retrieved from reference TRBV7-9 and TRBJ1-2, is DTGVSQNPRHKITKRGQNVTFRCDPISEHNRLYWYRQTLGQGPEFLTYFQNEAQLEKSRLLSDRFSAERPKGSFSTLEIQRTEQGDSAMYLCASSPQGGSGYGYTFGSGTRLTVV.

This chain uses TRBV2 with TRBJ2-1, with D possibly matching TRBD2 (5 bases). The CDR3 sequence is 13 residues long. CDR1 is SNHLY and CDR2 is FYNNEI in the germline V gene. The V end was cut by 7 bases, the J end by 4 bases, with 11 bases between. DNA of the CDR3: TGTGCCAGCAAGGAGGTAGGATACAATGAGCAGTTCTTC. Protein product: CASKEVGYNEQFF.

This chain connects TRBV6-4 to TRBJ2-2; 7 bases are a match to TRBD2. The CDR3 runs to 15 residues. Germline V gives CDR1 MRHNA, CDR2 SNTAGT. Trimming removed 6 bases from V and 2 bases from J; junction bases left unmatched: 6. The CDR3 DNA follows: TGTGCCAGCAGGGGGGGACTACTAAACACCGGGGAGCTGTTTTTT. Its translation is CASRGGLLNTGELFF.

V and J are TRBV5-6 and TRBJ1-2; D unresolved. The CDR3 spans 17 residues. CDR1 SGHDT and CDR2 YYEEEE come from the germline V gene. Trimming cost V 0 bases and J 0 bases, with 15 bases left between them. The chain's CDR3 is CASSLVFGGETNYGYTF. CDR3 DNA sequence: TGTGCCAGCAGCTTGGTTTTCGGCGGGGAGACTAACTATGGCTACACCTTC.

A single count supports this clone. The V gene is TRBV6-5, the J gene TRBJ1-5; no reliable D call. The CDR3 spans 14 residues. Germline V CDR1 and CDR2: MNHEY, SVGAGI. Between the trimmed V and J ends, which lost 5 bases and 0 bases, there was a span of 8 bases. This CDR3 is CASSPFNSNQPQHF. CDR3 in DNA: TGTGCCAGCAGTCCTTTCAATAGCAATCAGCCCCAGCATTTT.

The chain couples TRBV5-1 to TRBJ2-1, with a weak D call TRBD2 (5 bases). Germline values: CDR1 SGHRS, CDR2 YFSETQ. The CDR3 is 12 amino acids. With 4 bases removed from V and 10 bases from J, the gap between germline ends came to 12 bases. CDR3 in amino acids: CASSPDRGEQFF. The DNA for the CDR3 is TGCGCCAGCAGCCCGGATAGAGGGGAGCAGTTCTTC.